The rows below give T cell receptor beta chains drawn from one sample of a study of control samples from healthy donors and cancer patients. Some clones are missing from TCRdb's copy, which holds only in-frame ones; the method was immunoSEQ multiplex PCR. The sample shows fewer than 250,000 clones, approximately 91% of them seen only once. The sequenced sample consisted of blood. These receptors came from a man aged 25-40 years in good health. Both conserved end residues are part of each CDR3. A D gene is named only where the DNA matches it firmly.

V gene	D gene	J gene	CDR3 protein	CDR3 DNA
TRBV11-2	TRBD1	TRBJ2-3	CASSIDRGRDTQYF	TGTGCCAGCAGCATCGACAGGGGGCGAGATACGCAGTATTTT
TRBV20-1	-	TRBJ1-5	CSASFQSNQPQHF	TGCAGTGCTAGTTTCCAGAGCAATCAGCCCCAGCATTTT
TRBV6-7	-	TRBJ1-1	CASSSRAVAFF	TGTGCCAGCAGTTCCAGGGCCGTGGCTTTCTTT
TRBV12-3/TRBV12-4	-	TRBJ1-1	CASSFRHTEAFF	TGTGCCAGCAGTTTTAGGCACACTGAAGCTTTCTTT
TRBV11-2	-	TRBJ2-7	CASSPAYEQYF	TGTGCCAGCAGCCCCGCCTACGAGCAGTACTTC
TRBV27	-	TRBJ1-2	CASSSRGGRMDYGYTF	TGTGCCAGCAGCTCTAGGGGGGGGCGTATGGACTATGGCTACACCTTC
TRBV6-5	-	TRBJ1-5	CASGSTGSNNQPQHF	TGTGCCAGCGGATCGACAGGTTCGAACAATCAGCCCCAGCATTTT
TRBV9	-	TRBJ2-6	CASSVAEGSSSGANVLTF	TGTGCCAGCAGCGTAGCTGAAGGGTCTAGCTCTGGGGCCAACGTCCTGACTTTC
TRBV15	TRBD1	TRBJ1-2	CATSGISTGAGYTF	TGTGCCACCAGCGGGATCTCGACAGGGGCTGGCTACACCTTC
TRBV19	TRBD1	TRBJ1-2	CASSIRARGIYGYTF	TGTGCCAGTAGTATTCGCGCCAGGGGGATCTATGGCTACACCTTC
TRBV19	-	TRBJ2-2	CASRTQGSTGELFF	TGTGCCAGTAGAACGCAGGGGAGCACCGGGGAGCTGTTTTTT
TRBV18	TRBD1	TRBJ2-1	CASSPTGVDEQFF	TGTGCCAGCTCCCCGACAGGGGTGGATGAGCAGTTCTTC
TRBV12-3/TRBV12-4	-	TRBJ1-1	CASRLGGWAFF	TGTGCCAGCCGGCTCGGGGGATGGGCTTTCTTT
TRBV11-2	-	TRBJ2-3	CASSPGHSTDTQYF	TGTGCCAGCAGCCCCGGACATAGCACAGATACGCAGTATTTT
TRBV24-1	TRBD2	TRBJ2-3	CATSISGGGTDTQYF	TGTGCCACCAGCATTAGCGGGGGGGGCACAGATACACAGTATTTT
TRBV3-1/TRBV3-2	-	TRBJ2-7	CASSQSRRTNSEQYF	TGTGCCAGCAGCCAGTCCCGTCGGACAAACTCCGAGCAGTACTTC
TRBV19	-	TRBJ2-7	CASSIGPSYEQYF	TGTGCCAGTAGTATCGGACCCTCCTACGAGCAGTACTTC
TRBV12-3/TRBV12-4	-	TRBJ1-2	CASSGDLNGYTF	TGTGCCAGCAGTGGGGATCTTAATGGCTACACCTTC
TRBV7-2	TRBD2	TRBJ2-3	CASSLFRWTSGGASDTQYF	TGTGCCAGCAGCTTATTTCGGTGGACTAGCGGGGGGGCCTCAGATACGCAGTATTTT
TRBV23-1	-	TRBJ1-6	CASSHSSPLHF	TGCGCCAGCAGTCACAGCTCACCCCTCCACTTT
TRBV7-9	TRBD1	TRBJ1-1	CASSTGQGAGTEAFF	TGTGCCAGCAGCACCGGACAGGGGGCGGGCACTGAAGCTTTCTTT
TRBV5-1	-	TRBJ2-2	CASSYNTGELFF	TGCGCCAGCAGCTATAACACCGGGGAGCTGTTTTTT
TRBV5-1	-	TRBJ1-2	CASSLAPLANYGYTF	TGCGCCAGCAGCTTGGCCCCTTTAGCTAACTATGGCTACACCTTC
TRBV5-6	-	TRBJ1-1	CASSSDLNTEAFF	TGTGCCAGCAGCTCGGACCTTAACACTGAAGCTTTCTTT